This T cell receptor beta chain was captured in a study of T cell responses to AZD1222 COVID-19 vaccine. Overall study findings and caveats: With dominance at 160-218 and 743-854, vaccine-associated CD4 TCRs spanned spike.

Details on this clone: The antigen remains unidentified.

Germline-derived CDR1 and CDR2 are SGHTA and FQGTGA. This CDR3 comprises 16 residues. V shed 5 bases and J shed 5 bases, with 21 bases lying between them. The analysis combined second doses at about 4 or about 12 weeks. Only in-frame clones appear in the TCRdb table, and some are missing; sequencing was by immunoSEQ multiplex PCR. The sample carries around 78,000 clones, 90% recorded once. The input for sequencing was peripheral blood, taken 28 days after the second AZD1222 dose. The TCR comes from an adult who received the AZD1222 COVID-19 vaccine. The rearrangement links TRBV7-3 to TRBJ2-5; unclear D gene. The CDR3 nucleotides are TGTGCCAGCAGCCCCAAATCGAAGCTGGTAGTGGAGACCCAGTACTTC. Amino acids: CASSPKSKLVVETQYF. Full variable domain (missing parts from reference TRBV7-3 and TRBJ2-5): GAGVSQTPSNKVTEKGKYVELRCDPISGHTALYWYRQSLGQGPEFLIYFQGTGAADDSGLPNDRFFAVRPEGSVSTLKIQRTERGDSAVYLCASSPKSKLVVETQYFGPGTRLLVL.